This T cell receptor (beta chain) was profiled in a study of cytotoxic CD8 clonotypes in ibrutinib-treated CLL. Study context: Response specimens were obtained following a median treatment duration of approximately 12 months, with a range of 6 to 36. Findings and limits, study-wide: Sampling times, which were not matched between the groups, differed between sustained-remission patients and progressing patients. Public clonotypes occurred uncommonly; on treatment, they contracted or remained stable.

TCRdb keeps only in-frame clones here, not all; method: immunoSEQ multiplex PCR. This sample carries roughly 330,000 clones, 60% to 80% of them seen once, and the ten largest clones take just under 6.5%. Library input was about 2.2 micrograms of DNA from cryopreserved PBMCs. Details on this clone: Its target is not known.

CDR3 length: 17 amino acids. CDR1 MNHNS and CDR2 SASEGT come from the germline V gene. The ends were cut back, 4 bases at V and 0 bases at J, with 16 bases in the middle. This receptor was obtained from a human donor with chronic lymphocytic leukemia. V and J are TRBV6-1 and TRBJ1-5; D gene unclear. Source: PBMCs, taken after 36 months of ibrutinib treatment. As DNA, the CDR3 is TGTGCCAGCAGTGGACCCGGGGTAGGAGTTAGCAATCAGCCCCAGCATTTT. Its translation: CASSGPGVGVSNQPQHF.